This TCR beta chain appears in the sequencing data of a study of blood T cell repertoires in COVID-19. Background on the study: The United States, Italy and Spain provided the acute and convalescent COVID-19 samples. From T cells, B-cell-depleted T cells, or PBMCs came the material, which was cDNA or gDNA.

This CDR3 is 14 amino acids long. Germline-derived CDR1 and CDR2 are SEHNR and FQNEAQ (reference sequence). V was cut by 2 bases and J by 6 bases, with 13 bases left in between. In the source study's methods: Estimates of nucleated cell counts were drawn from the amplification of reference gene primers. Only in-frame clones appear in the TCRdb table, and some are missing; sequencing was by immunoSEQ multiplex PCR. That table is the source of V, J and clone size, and D and trimming were worked out from the DNA. In the table there are roughly 250,000 clones, more than 60% of which are singletons. Sequenced: peripheral blood. The TCR was taken from a woman in her 40s with active or convalescent COVID-19. The V call is TRBV7-9, the J call TRBJ1-2; a possible D gene is TRBD1 (5 bases). CDR3 in DNA: TGTGCCAGCAGCTTATCGGCAGGGAGGGATGGCTACACCTTC. It yields the protein CASSLSAGRDGYTF.